This entry concerns a single TCR beta chain. This specimen belongs to a study of radiation and T cells in renal cell carcinoma. TCRdb's copy holds only in-frame clones and misses some; the assay was immunoSEQ multiplex PCR. Here the sample spans about 130,000 clones, about 88% being singletons. The time point: baseline pretreatment blood. Treatment reported: 15 Gy SBRT to primary tumor, nephrectomy 4 weeks later. This renal cell carcinoma was of the clear cell type. The clonotype was recovered from a woman between 45 and 60 years old with renal cell carcinoma. The sequencing here drew on blood, taken from a patient whose treatment included radiotherapy and nephrectomy.

CDR3 residues: CASSPGDRARIGYTF. The CDR3 DNA follows: TGTGCCAGCAGCCCGGGGGACAGGGCCAGAATTGGCTACACCTTC. V is TRBV7-2 and J is TRBJ1-2; 9 nucleotides agree with TRBD1. V dropped 5 bases and J dropped 7; count of bases not matched to a gene: 11. Germline CDR1 reads SGHTA; CDR2 reads FQGNSA. The CDR3 is made up of 15 amino acids.